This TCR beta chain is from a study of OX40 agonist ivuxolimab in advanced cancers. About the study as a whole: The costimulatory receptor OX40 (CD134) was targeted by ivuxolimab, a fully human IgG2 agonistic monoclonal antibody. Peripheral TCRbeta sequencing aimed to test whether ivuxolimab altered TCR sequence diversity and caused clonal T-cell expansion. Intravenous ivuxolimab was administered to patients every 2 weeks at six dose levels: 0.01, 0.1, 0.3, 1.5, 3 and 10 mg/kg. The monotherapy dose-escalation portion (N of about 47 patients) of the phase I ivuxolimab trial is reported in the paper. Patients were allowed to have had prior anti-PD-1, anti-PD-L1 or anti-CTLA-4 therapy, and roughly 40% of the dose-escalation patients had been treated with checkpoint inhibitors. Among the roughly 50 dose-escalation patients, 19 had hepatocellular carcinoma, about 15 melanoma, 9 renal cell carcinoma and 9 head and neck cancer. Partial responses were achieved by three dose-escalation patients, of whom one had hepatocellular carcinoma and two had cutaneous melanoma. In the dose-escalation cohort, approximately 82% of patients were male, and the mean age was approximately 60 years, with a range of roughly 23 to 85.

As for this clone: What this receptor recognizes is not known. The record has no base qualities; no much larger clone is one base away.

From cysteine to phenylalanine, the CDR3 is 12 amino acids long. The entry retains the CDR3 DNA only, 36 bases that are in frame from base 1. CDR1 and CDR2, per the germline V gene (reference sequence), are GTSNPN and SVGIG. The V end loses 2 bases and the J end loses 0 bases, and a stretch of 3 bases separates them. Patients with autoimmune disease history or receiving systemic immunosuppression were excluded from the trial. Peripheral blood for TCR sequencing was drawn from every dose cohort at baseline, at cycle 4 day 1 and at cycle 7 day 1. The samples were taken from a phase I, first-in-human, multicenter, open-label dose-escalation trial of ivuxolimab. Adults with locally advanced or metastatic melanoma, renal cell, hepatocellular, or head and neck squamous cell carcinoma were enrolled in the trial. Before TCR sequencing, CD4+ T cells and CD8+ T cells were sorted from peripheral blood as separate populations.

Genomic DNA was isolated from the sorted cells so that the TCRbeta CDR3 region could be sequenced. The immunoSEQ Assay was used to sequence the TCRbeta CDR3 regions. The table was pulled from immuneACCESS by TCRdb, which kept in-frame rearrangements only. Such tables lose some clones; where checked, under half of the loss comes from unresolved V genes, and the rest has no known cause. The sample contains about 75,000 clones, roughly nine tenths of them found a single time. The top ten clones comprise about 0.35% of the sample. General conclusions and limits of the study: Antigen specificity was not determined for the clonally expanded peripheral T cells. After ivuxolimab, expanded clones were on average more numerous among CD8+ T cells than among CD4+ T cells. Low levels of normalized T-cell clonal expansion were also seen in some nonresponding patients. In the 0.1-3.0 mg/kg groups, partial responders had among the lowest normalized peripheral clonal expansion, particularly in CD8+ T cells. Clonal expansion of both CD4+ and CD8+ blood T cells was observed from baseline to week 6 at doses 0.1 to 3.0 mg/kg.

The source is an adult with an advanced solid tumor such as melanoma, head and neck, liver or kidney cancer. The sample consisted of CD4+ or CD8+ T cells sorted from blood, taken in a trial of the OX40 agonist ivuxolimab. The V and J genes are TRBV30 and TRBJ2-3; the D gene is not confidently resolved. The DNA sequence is TGTGCCTGGAGTCCCAGCACAGATACGCAGTATTTT. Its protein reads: CAWSPSTDTQYF.